The 25 T cell receptor beta chains listed next were all sequenced from one sample in a study of T cell changes during pregnancy in multiple sclerosis. Produced via immunoSEQ multiplex PCR; TCRdb's table is partial and in-frame only. The sample contains around 50,000 clones, 80% to 90% of which appear only once. Specimen: CD8+ T cells from peripheral blood mononuclear cells, collected in the second trimester of pregnancy. These receptors were collected from a female donor with multiple sclerosis, enrolled in a pregnancy study.

The CDR3, as DNA: TGTGCCAGCAGCTTTTTTGAAAACTCCCATAATGAAAAACTGTTTTTT. This encodes CASSFFENSHNEKLFF. V is TRBV7-9 and J is TRBJ1-4; D is unresolved. This CDR3 is built from 16 residues. The germline gives CDR1 SEHNR, CDR2 FQNEAQ (reference sequence). V lost 3 bases to trimming and J lost 4 bases, with 15 bases between them.

The rearrangement joins TRBV27 to TRBJ1-5; TRBD1 aligns across 11 bases. Losses at the gene ends were 3 bases for V and 9 bases for J; bases not matched to a gene: 4. The CDR3 is made up of 14 amino acids. The V gene's germline CDR1 is MNHEY and CDR2 SMNVEV (reference sequence). CDR3 coding DNA: TGTGCCAGCAGTTTCGGGACAGGGGGTGGGCCCCAGCATTTT. Protein product: CASSFGTGGGPQHF.

The gene calls are TRBV4-1 and TRBJ2-3; tentatively, D is TRBD2 (5 bases). The CDR3 contains 14 residues. Trimming pared 3 bases from V and 4 bases from J, leaving 11 bases between. The germline gives CDR1 MGHRA, CDR2 YSYEKL. The CDR3 nucleotides read TGCGCCAGCAGCCATCTTCGGACTGCAGATACGCAGTATTTT. This translates into CASSHLRTADTQYF.

This clone occurred once. The chain uses TRBV19 and TRBJ1-2; TRBD1 matches at 7 bases. Germline CDR1 reads LNHDA; CDR2 reads SQIVND (reference sequence). The CDR3 extends over 15 amino acids. V lost 10 bases, J lost 5 bases, and 16 bases stayed unmatched. CDR3 nucleotide sequence: TGTGCCACAACCCCCCTACTGGGACAGAATTATGGCTACACCTTC. It codes for CATTPLLGQNYGYTF. Full variable domain (rest looked up from reference TRBV19 and TRBJ1-2): DGGITQSPKYLFRKEGQNVTLSCEQNLNHDAMYWYRQDPGQGLRLIYYSQIVNDFQKGDIAEGYSVSREKKESFPLTVTSAQKNPTAFYLCATTPLLGQNYGYTFGSGTRLTVV.

This chain joins TRBV11-2 and TRBJ2-5, with a possible D match to TRBD2 (5 bases). Germline V lookup: CDR1 SGHAT, CDR2 FQNNGV. Trimming stripped 4 bases from V and 10 bases from J, with 13 bases between. The CDR3 sequence is 12 residues long. Written as DNA, the CDR3 is TGTGCCAGCAGCTCATTAAGTCGGGGCCAGTACTTC. This sequence encodes CASSSLSRGQYF.

The genes are TRBV5-1 and TRBJ1-1; weak D call: TRBD1 (6 bases). V lost 6 bases to trimming and J lost 7 bases, with 13 bases between them. This CDR3 has 12 residues. CDR1 and CDR2 (germline): SGHRS, YFSETQ. DNA for the CDR3: TGCGCCAGCACCCCTGGCAGGGGTGAAGCTTTCTTT. Translation gives CASTPGRGEAFF.

This clone is labeled medium-sized. V usage is TRBV5-4 and J usage is TRBJ2-7; TRBD1 might be the D (6 bases). Deletions cut 4 bases from V and 3 bases from J, with 14 bases between. The CDR3 has 14 residues. CDR1 and CDR2 from the germline V gene are SGHNT and YYREEE (reference sequence). The CDR3 is CASSQGQLLYEQYF. The CDR3 DNA follows: TGTGCCAGCAGCCAAGGACAGTTACTCTACGAGCAGTACTTC.

The chain couples TRBV9 to TRBJ2-6, with D hard to call. Trimming took off 0 bases at V and 3 bases at J, with 7 bases between the two ends. This CDR3 spans 15 amino acids. Germline values: CDR1 SGDLS, CDR2 YYNGEE. The CDR3 reads CASSVVFRGANVLTF. CDR3 in DNA: TGTGCCAGCAGCGTAGTCTTCCGTGGGGCCAACGTCCTGACTTTC.

Here the CDR3 DNA reads TGTGCCAGTCAACGGGGGTCGGACACCGGGGAGCTGTTTTTT. Translated: CASQRGSDTGELFF. The rearrangement links TRBV6-4 to TRBJ2-2, with a tentative D call TRBD2 (6 bases). Germline assignment: CDR1 MRHNA and CDR2 SNTAGT. The length of the CDR3 is 14 residues. Trimming removed 9 bases from V and 3 bases from J, with 14 bases in between.

This chain connects TRBV11-2 to TRBJ1-2; D is undetermined. This CDR3 is built from 13 residues. The V and J ends lost 2 bases and 8 bases respectively, with 12 bases between them. CDR1 is SGHAT and CDR2 is FQNNGV in the germline V gene. The CDR3 sequence: CASSLMGLEGYTF. Here the CDR3 DNA reads TGTGCCAGCAGCTTAATGGGTTTGGAGGGCTACACCTTC.

This clone was picked up one time. The rearrangement uses TRBV4-1 and TRBJ2-2; 9 bases fit TRBD2. V trimming: 3 bases; J trimming: 6 bases; junction bases outside the gene matches: 2. Germline V gene data show CDR1 as MGHRA and CDR2 as YSYEKL. The CDR3 consists of 14 residues. The CDR3 nucleotides are TGCGCCAGCAGCCAGGGACTAGCCGCCGGGGAGCTGTTTTTT. Protein: CASSQGLAAGELFF.

This clone was found once. The J gene is TRBJ2-1, the V gene TRBV27; possibly TRBD1 for D (8 bases). The CDR3 contains 16 residues. V was cut by 5 bases and J by 2 bases, with 16 bases left in between. Germline CDR1 is MNHEY and CDR2 is SMNVEV (reference sequence). CDR3 nucleotides: TGTGCCAGCAGTCTGGGGGGGACAGGACCCTACAATGAGCAGTTCTTC. It yields the protein CASSLGGTGPYNEQFF.

The V and J genes are TRBV30 and TRBJ1-5; no clear D gene. The V end was cut by 1 base, the J end by 4 bases, with 11 bases between. The CDR3 has 14 residues. The germline V gene has CDR1 GTSNPN and CDR2 SVGIG (reference sequence). The CDR3 DNA is TGTGCCTGGAGTGGGTCCACAGCTAATCAGCCCCAGCATTTT. Protein: CAWSGSTANQPQHF.

The chain has TRBV30 and TRBJ1-2; D is possibly TRBD1 (6 bases). From germline, CDR1 is GTSNPN and CDR2 SVGIG (reference sequence). The CDR3 is made up of 16 amino acids. Trimming removed 5 bases from V and 4 bases from J, with 23 bases in between. The CDR3 bases are TGTGCCTGGGTCTGGTCCGAACAGGGATTGGGCTATGGCTACACCTTC. It is translated as CAWVWSEQGLGYGYTF.

CDR3 coding DNA: TGTGCCAGCAGCGAACGGGACACCAGAAATTCACCCCTCCACTTT. This codes for CASSERDTRNSPLHF. This chain connects TRBV5-5 to TRBJ1-6, with D maybe TRBD1 (6 bases). The germline V and J ends were trimmed by 4 bases and 7 bases, with 15 bases remaining between them. Germline V lookup: CDR1 SGHKS, CDR2 YYEKEE (reference sequence). CDR3 length: 15 residues.

This clone was seen a single time. This rearrangement joins TRBV7-6 to TRBJ1-1; D is ambiguous. The V gene's germline CDR1 is SGHVS and CDR2 FNYEAQ. This CDR3 comprises 14 residues. Trimming pared 7 bases from V and 2 bases from J, leaving 14 bases between. The CDR3 here is CASTPDPSNTEAFF. The CDR3 DNA is TGTGCCAGCACCCCAGATCCCTCAAACACTGAAGCTTTCTTT.

The rearrangement uses TRBV28 and TRBJ1-1, with D perhaps matching TRBD1 (5 bases). Germline values: CDR1 MDHEN, CDR2 SYDVKM. The ends were cut back, 7 bases at V and 10 bases at J, with 25 bases in the middle. This CDR3 contains 15 residues. The CDR3: CASTLSGFRDDSAFF. The CDR3 region has the DNA TGTGCCAGCACACTAAGCGGGTTCAGGGACGATTCAGCTTTCTTT.

This clone has only one observation. V usage is TRBV7-8 and J usage is TRBJ2-2; D unclear. The CDR3 sequence is 13 residues long. The V gene lost 1 base and the J gene lost 6 bases, with 6 bases spanning the gap. The germline CDR1 and CDR2 sequences are SGHVS and FQNEAQ. Written as DNA, the CDR3 is TGTGCCAGCAGCTTAGAAGCCCCCGGGGAGCTGTTTTTT. Amino acid sequence: CASSLEAPGELFF.

The chain recombines TRBV6-4 with TRBJ2-3, with 10 bases that match TRBD2. After removal of 5 bases from V and 4 bases from J, the junction contained 6 bases not matched to a gene. The CDR3 contains 15 residues. Germline V CDR1 and CDR2: MRHNA, SNTAGT. This CDR3 is CASSPRTSGSDTQYF. CDR3 DNA: TGTGCCAGCAGTCCCAGGACTAGCGGTTCAGATACGCAGTATTTT.

Turning to this clone: A junction end diverges from the germline sequence, so it may reflect a read error. This rearrangement joins TRBV10-3 to TRBJ1-2, with 7 bases aligning to TRBD1. The CDR3 loop spans 18 amino acids. CDR1 and CDR2 from the germline V gene are ENHRY and SYGVKD. In DNA form, the CDR3 reads TGTGCCATTAGTGAACTACAGGGGTCGACGATTATTGACTATGGCTACACCTTC. Residues: CAISELQGSTIIDYGYTF.

The CDR3 DNA reads TGTGCCAGCAGTTGGGGGGGGGCGGATCAGCCCCAGCATTTT. Translated: CASSWGGADQPQHF. The V and J genes are TRBV2 and TRBJ1-5, with D perhaps matching TRBD1 (6 bases). V was shortened by 5 bases and J by 5 bases, with 13 bases between the two germline ends. This CDR3 comprises 14 residues. The germline CDR1 and CDR2 sequences are SNHLY and FYNNEI.

V and J are TRBV11-2 and TRBJ2-2; D perhaps matches TRBD1 (6 bases). Germline CDR1 SGHAT, CDR2 FQNNGV. Trimming removed 5 bases at V and 2 bases at J, with 15 bases between. This CDR3 comprises 16 residues. CDR3: CASSPTGYQNTGELFF. CDR3 nucleotide sequence: TGTGCCAGCAGCCCAACAGGGTACCAAAACACCGGGGAGCTGTTTTTT.

V is TRBV30 and J is TRBJ1-1; 8 nucleotides line up with TRBD1. The CDR3 length is 13 residues. Germline CDR1 reads GTSNPN; CDR2 reads SVGIG (reference sequence). Trimming cost V 0 bases and J 5 bases; bases outside gene matches: 2. CDR3 nucleotides: TGTGCCTGGAGTGTACAGGGGGAGACTGAAGCTTTCTTT. This gives the protein CAWSVQGETEAFF.

The table lists this clone with a count of one. The chain couples TRBV13 to TRBJ2-1, with a weak D call TRBD2 (5 bases). Germline V gene lookup returns CDR1 PRHDT and CDR2 FYEKMQ (reference sequence). CDR3 length: 18 residues. With 5 bases removed from V and 0 bases from J, the gap between germline ends came to 20 bases. The CDR3 loop is CASSVGPDFTSSYNEQFF. The CDR3 nucleotides read TGTGCCAGCAGCGTCGGACCTGACTTCACTAGCTCCTACAATGAGCAGTTCTTC.

V gene TRBV7-9 combines with J gene TRBJ2-3, with a weak D call TRBD1 (7 bases). Germline values: CDR1 SEHNR, CDR2 FQNEAQ (reference sequence). This CDR3 has 15 residues. Trimming took 8 bases from V and 3 from J, leaving 18 bases between them. The CDR3 protein is CASGPGDSGTDTQYF. CDR3 sequence (DNA): TGTGCCAGCGGCCCGGGGGACAGTGGGACAGATACGCAGTATTTT.